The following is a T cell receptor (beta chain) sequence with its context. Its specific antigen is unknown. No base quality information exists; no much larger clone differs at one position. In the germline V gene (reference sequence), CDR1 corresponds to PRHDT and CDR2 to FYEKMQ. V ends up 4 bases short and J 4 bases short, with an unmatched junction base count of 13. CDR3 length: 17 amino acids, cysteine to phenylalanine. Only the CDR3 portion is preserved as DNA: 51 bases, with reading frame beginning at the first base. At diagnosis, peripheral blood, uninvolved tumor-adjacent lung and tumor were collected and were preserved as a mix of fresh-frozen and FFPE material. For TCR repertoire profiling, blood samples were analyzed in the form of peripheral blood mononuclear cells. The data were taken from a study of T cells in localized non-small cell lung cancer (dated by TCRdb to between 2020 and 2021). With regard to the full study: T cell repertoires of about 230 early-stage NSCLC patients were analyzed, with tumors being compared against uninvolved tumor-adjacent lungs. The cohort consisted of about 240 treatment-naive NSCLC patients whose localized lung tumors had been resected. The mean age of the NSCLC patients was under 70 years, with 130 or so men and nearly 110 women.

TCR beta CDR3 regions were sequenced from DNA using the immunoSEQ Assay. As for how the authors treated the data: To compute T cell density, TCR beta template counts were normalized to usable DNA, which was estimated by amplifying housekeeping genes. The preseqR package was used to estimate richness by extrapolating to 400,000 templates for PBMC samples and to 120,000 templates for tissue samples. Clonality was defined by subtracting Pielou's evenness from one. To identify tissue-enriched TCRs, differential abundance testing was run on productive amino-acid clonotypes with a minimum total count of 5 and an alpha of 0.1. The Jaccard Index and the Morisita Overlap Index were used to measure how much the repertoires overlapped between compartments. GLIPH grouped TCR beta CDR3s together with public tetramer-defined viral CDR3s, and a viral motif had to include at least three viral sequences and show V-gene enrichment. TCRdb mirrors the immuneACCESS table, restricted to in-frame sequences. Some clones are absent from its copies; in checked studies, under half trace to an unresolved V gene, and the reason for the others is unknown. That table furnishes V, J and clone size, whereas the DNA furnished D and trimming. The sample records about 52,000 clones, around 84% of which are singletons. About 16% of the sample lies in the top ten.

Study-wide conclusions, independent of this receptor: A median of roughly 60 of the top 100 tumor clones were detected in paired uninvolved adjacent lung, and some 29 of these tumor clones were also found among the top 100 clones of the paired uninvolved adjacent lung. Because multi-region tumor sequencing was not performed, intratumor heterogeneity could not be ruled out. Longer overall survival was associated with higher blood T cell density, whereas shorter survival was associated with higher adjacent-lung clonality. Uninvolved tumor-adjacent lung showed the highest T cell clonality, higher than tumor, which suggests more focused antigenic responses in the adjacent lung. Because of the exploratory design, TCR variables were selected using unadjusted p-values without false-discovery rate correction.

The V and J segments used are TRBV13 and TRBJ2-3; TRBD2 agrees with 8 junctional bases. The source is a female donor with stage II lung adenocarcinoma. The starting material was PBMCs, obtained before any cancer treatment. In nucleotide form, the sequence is TGTGCCAGCAGCTCCCGGGCTTGGCGGGAGGTCCCAGATACGCAGTATTTT. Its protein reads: CASSSRAWREVPDTQYF.